The subject of this entry is one T cell receptor beta chain. The protocol was immunoSEQ multiplex PCR, while the TCRdb copy is restricted to in-frame clones and leaves out a portion. There are over 85,000 clones in the sample; 88% occur only once, and under 1.5% lies in the top ten. This entry belongs to a study of cytomegalovirus exposure and HLA in healthy donors. On the study more broadly: The 120 or so validation repertoires were produced on the same platform as the 550 to 750 repertoires of the first cohort. This was reported in a later analysis.

This CDR3 region has 14 residues. The V end lost 8 bases, the J end lost 5 bases, and 18 bases lay between the germline ends. Germline V gene data show CDR1 as LNHDA and CDR2 as SQIVND (reference sequence). Sequencing was carried out using PBMCs. The chain uses TRBV19 and TRBJ1-1, with D maybe TRBD1 (6 bases). The TCR originated in a young woman in good health and CMV-seropositive. The CDR3 reads CASAQRARGTEAFF. CDR3 bases: TGTGCCAGTGCCCAACGGGCGAGGGGGACTGAAGCTTTCTTT.